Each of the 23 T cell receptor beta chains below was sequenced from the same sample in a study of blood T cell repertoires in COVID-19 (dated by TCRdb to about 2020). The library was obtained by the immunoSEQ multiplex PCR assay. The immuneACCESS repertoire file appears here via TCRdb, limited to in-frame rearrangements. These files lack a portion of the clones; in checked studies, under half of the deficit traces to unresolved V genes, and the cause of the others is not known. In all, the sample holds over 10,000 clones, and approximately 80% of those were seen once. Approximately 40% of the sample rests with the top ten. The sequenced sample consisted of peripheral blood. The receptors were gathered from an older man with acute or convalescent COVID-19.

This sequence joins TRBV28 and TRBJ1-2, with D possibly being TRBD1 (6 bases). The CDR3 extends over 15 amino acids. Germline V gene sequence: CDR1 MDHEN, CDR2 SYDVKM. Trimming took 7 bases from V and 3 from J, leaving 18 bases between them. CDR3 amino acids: CASTGQGPSDYGYTF. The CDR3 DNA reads TGTGCCAGCACCGGTCAGGGGCCCTCCGACTATGGCTACACCTTC.

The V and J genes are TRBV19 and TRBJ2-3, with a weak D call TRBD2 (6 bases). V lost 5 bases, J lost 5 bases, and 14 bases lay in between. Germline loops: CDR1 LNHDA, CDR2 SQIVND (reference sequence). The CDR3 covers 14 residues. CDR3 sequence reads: CASSQTTAGDTQYF. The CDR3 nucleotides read TGTGCCAGTAGTCAAACCACAGCGGGAGATACGCAGTATTTT.

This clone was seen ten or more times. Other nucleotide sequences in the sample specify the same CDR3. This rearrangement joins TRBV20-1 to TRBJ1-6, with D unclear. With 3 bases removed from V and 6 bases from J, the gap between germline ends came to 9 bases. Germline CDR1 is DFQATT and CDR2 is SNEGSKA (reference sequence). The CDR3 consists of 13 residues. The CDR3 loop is CSASTAANSPLHF. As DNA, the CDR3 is TGCAGTGCTAGTACAGCCGCTAATTCACCCCTCCACTTT.

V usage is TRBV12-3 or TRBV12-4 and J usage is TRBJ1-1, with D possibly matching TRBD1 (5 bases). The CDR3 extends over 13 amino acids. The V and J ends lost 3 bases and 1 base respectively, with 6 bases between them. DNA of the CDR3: TGTGCCAGCAGTTTGCAGGGGAACACTGAAGCTTTCTTT. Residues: CASSLQGNTEAFF.

Here the CDR3 reads CATSDPAGVRPRGEQFF. CDR3 in DNA: TGTGCCACCAGTGACCCTGCAGGGGTCCGACCCCGGGGTGAGCAGTTCTTC. The V call is TRBV24-1, the J call TRBJ2-1, with D perhaps matching TRBD1 (6 bases). This CDR3 comprises 17 residues. Germline CDR1 reads KGHDR; CDR2 reads SFDVKD. Trimming cost V 4 bases and J 9 bases, with 24 bases left between them.

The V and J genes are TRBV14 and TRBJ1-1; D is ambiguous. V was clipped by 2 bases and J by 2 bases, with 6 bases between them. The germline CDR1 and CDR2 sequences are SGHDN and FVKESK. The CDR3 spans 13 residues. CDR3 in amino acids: CASSQSINTEAFF. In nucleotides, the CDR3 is TGTGCCAGCAGCCAATCCATCAACACTGAAGCTTTCTTT.

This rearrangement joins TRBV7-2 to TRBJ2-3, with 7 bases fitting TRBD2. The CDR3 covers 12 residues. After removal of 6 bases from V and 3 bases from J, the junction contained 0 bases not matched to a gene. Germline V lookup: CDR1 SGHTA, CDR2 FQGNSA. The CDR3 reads CASRRGTDTQYF. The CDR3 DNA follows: TGTGCCAGCAGGCGGGGGACAGATACGCAGTATTTT.

The CDR3 coding sequence is TGTGCCACCAGCAGAGATTCGGGAGGTGGAAACACCATATATTTT. Translating gives CATSRDSGGGNTIYF. The chain recombines TRBV15 with TRBJ1-3; D is ambiguous. Trimming left V 0 bases short and J 3 bases short, with 9 bases between. CDR1 and CDR2 from the germline V gene are LNHNV and YYDKDF (reference sequence). This CDR3 contains 15 residues.

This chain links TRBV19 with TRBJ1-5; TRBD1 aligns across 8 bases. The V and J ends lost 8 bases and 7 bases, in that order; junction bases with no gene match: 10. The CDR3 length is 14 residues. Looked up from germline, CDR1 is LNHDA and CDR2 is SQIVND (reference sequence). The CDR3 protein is CASGGSGGGQPQHF. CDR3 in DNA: TGTGCCAGTGGAGGGTCAGGGGGCGGACAGCCCCAGCATTTT.

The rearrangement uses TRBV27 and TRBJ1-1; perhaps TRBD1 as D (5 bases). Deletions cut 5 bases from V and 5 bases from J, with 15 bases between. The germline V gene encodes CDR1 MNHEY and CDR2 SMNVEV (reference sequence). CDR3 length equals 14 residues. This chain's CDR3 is CASSPNGRGTEAFF. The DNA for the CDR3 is TGTGCCAGCAGTCCGAACGGCCGGGGGACTGAAGCTTTCTTT.

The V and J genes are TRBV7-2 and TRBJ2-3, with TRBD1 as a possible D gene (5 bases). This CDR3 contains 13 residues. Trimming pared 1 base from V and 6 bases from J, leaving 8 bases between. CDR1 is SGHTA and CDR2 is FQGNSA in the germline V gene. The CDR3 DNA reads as TGTGCCAGCAGCTTAGAGGGGTGGGATACGCAGTATTTT. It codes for CASSLEGWDTQYF.

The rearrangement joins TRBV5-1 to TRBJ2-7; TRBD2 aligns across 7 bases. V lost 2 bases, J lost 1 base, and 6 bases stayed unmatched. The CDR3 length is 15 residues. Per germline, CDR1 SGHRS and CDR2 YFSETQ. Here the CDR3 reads CASSLNAGASYEQYF. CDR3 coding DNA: TGCGCCAGCAGCTTAAATGCGGGAGCTTCCTACGAGCAGTACTTC.

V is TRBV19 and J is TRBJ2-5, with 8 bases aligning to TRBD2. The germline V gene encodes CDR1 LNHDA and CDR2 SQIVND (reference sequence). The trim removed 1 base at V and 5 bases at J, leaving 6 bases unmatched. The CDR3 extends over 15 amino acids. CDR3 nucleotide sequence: TGTGCCAGTAGTATAGGGGATAGCGGGGCCGAGACCCAGTACTTC. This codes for CASSIGDSGAETQYF.

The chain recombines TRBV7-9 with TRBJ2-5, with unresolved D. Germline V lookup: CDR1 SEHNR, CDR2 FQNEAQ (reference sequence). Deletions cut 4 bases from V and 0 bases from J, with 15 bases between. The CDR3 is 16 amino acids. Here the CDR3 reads CASSYPQARNQETQYF. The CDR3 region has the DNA TGTGCCAGCAGCTACCCCCAGGCAAGGAACCAAGAGACCCAGTACTTC.

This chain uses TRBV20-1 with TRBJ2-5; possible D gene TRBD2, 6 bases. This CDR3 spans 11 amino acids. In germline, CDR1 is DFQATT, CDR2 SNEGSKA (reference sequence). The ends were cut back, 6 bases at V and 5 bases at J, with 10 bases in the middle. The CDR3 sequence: CSAGTWETQYF. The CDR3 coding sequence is TGCAGTGCCGGGACTTGGGAGACCCAGTACTTC.

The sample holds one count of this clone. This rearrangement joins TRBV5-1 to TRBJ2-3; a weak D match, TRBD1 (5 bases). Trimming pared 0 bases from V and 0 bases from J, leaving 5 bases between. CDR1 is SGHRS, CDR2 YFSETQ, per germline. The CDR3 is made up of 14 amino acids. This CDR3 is CASSLGQSTDTQYF. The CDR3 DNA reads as TGCGCCAGCAGCTTGGGACAGAGCACAGATACGCAGTATTTT.

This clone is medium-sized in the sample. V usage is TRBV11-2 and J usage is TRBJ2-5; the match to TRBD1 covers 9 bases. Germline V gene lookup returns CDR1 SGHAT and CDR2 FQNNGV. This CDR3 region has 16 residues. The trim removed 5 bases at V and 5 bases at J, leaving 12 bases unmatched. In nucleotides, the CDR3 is TGTGCCAGCAGCGTTACCGGGACAGGGTTGGGGGAGACCCAGTACTTC. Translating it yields CASSVTGTGLGETQYF.

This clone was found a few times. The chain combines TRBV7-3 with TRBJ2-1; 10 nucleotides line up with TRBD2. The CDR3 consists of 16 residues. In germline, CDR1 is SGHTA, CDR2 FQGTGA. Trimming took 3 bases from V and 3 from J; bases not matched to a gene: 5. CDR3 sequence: CASSFSGGAYYNEQFF. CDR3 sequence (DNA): TGTGCCAGCAGCTTCAGCGGGGGGGCTTACTACAATGAGCAGTTCTTC. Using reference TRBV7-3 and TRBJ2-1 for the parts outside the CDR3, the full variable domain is GAGVSQTPSNKVTEKGKYVELRCDPISGHTALYWYRQSLGQGPEFLIYFQGTGAADDSGLPNDRFFAVRPEGSVSTLKIQRTERGDSAVYLCASSFSGGAYYNEQFFGPGTRLTVL.

The CDR3 protein is CASSQTGLAGGRETQYF. The CDR3, as DNA: TGTGCCAGCAGCCAAACGGGACTAGCGGGGGGACGGGAGACCCAGTACTTC. The chain is built from TRBV7-8 and TRBJ2-5, with TRBD2 matching 15 bases. Germline-derived CDR1 and CDR2 are SGHVS and FQNEAQ. This CDR3 spans 17 amino acids. Trimming took 5 bases from V and 5 from J; bases not matched to a gene: 9.

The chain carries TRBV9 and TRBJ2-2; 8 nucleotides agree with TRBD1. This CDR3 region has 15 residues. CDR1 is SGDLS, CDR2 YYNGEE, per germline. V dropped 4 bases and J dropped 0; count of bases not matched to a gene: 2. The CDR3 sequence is CASSRQGTNTGELFF. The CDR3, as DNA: TGTGCCAGCAGCCGACAGGGGACGAACACCGGGGAGCTGTTTTTT.

The DNA of the CDR3 is TGTGCCAGCAGCTTCAGGGCAGTGGTTTCCTACGAGCAGTACTTC. It translates to CASSFRAVVSYEQYF. The chain is built from TRBV5-5 and TRBJ2-7, with D possibly being TRBD1 (5 bases). This CDR3 spans 15 amino acids. V dropped 2 bases and J dropped 1 base, with 13 bases sitting between them. Germline lookup yields CDR1 SGHKS and CDR2 YYEKEE (reference sequence).

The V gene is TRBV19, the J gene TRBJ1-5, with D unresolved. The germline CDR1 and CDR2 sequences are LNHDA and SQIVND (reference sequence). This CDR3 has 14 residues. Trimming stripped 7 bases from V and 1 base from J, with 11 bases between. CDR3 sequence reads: CASNKLNSNQPQHF. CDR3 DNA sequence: TGTGCCAGTAACAAATTGAACAGCAATCAGCCCCAGCATTTT.

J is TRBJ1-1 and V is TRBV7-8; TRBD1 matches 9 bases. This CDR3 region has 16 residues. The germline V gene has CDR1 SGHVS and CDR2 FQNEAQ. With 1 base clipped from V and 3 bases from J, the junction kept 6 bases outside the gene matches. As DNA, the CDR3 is TGTGCCAGCAGCTTAGGAGGGACAGGGTTGGACACTGAAGCTTTCTTT. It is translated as CASSLGGTGLDTEAFF.